These T cell receptor beta chains were read from a single sample in a study of shared clonotypes between healthy human individuals. The method was immunoSEQ multiplex PCR; TCRdb's version includes in-frame clones alone and lacks a portion of them. The table has 2,500,000 or so clones, 80% to 95% seen once; the top ten hold around 0.38%. Sequencing was performed on naive CD4+ T cells from PBMCs. These receptors were taken from a man aged 18 to 29 in good health. Some clones in this sample may be carry-over from other donors' samples. CDR3s include the opening cysteine and the closing phenylalanine or tryptophan. D genes are given only for firm matches. Part of the rows lack a size; the others show once, few, many or a class for expanded clones.

d_gene	abundance	v_gene	j_gene	len	CDR3nt	CDR3aa
-	once	TRBV4-2	TRBJ2-5	14	TGTGCCAGCAGCCAAATCAGGGTGGGGGAGACCCAGTACTTC	CASSQIRVGETQYF
TRBD1	-	TRBV28	TRBJ2-5	13	TGTGCCAGCAGTTCGGACAGGGGGGAGACCCAGTACTTC	CASSSDRGETQYF
TRBD2	-	TRBV7-9	TRBJ2-7	15	TGTGCCAGCAGCCGACCCAACGGGAGGGCCGGCGAGCAGTACTTC	CASSRPNGRAGEQYF
-	-	TRBV13	TRBJ2-2	14	TGTGCCAGCAGCCTAAACCCTTATACCGGGGAGCTGTTTTTT	CASSLNPYTGELFF
-	-	TRBV18	TRBJ1-2	14	TGTGCCAGCTCACCCAGTGGAGGGCCGGCGGGCTACACCTTC	CASSPSGGPAGYTF
TRBD1	once	TRBV28	TRBJ2-7	14	TGTGCCAGCAGTCCCGGGACAGGGGCCACCGAGCAGTACTTC	CASSPGTGATEQYF
-	-	TRBV30	TRBJ1-1	13	TGTGCCCGGCAGGAGGCCATGAACACTGAAGCTTTCTTT	CARQEAMNTEAFF
-	-	TRBV7-9	TRBJ1-3	12	TGTGCCAGCAGCTTCCAAGCGGACACCATATATTTT	CASSFQADTIYF
-	-	TRBV18	TRBJ1-1	15	TGTGCCAGCTCCCCGCCCCACGGAATGAACACTGAAGCTTTCTTT	CASSPPHGMNTEAFF
-	-	TRBV27	TRBJ1-1	14	TGTGCCAGCAGTTTAATCGGACCGACCACTGAAGCTTTCTTT	CASSLIGPTTEAFF
-	-	TRBV5-1	TRBJ1-4	14	TGCGCCAGCAGCTTTGGGCAGGGCGGTGAAAAACTGTTTTTT	CASSFGQGGEKLFF
TRBD1	few	TRBV14	TRBJ1-2	15	TGTGCCAGCAGCCAAGATAGGCAGGGGGAATATGGCTACACCTTC	CASSQDRQGEYGYTF
-	-	TRBV27	TRBJ1-2	14	TGTGCCTCCCAGGGCCAGGGCTCCGGGCTTGGCTACACCTTC	CASQGQGSGLGYTF
-	-	TRBV27	TRBJ2-2	15	TGTGCCAGCAGTTTACAAGGGTTCTACACCGGGGAGCTGTTTTTT	CASSLQGFYTGELFF
TRBD2	once	TRBV5-4	TRBJ2-3	15	TGTGCCAGCAGTTTACCGGGGACTACTACGAATACGCAGTATTTT	CASSLPGTTTNTQYF
-	-	TRBV5-1	TRBJ2-3	14	TGCGCCAGCAGAACCGGACAGAACACAGATACGCAGTATTTT	CASRTGQNTDTQYF
TRBD1	-	TRBV28	TRBJ2-7	15	TGTGCCACCAAGTCTGGGGGACAGGTCCGCTACGAGCAGTACTTC	CATKSGGQVRYEQYF
TRBD2	-	TRBV28	TRBJ2-5	14	TGTGCCAGCAGGGAGCGGGAGGGCCACGAGACCCAGTACTTC	CASREREGHETQYF
-	few	TRBV5-3	TRBJ1-5	14	TGTGCCAGAAGCTTGGAAAACCGGGGGGATAAGAGGCATTTT	CARSLENRGDKRHF
TRBD2	-	TRBV5-1	TRBJ2-7	12	TGCGCCAGCAGCGGCGGGGGTTACGAGCAGTACTTC	CASSGGGYEQYF
-	-	TRBV19	TRBJ2-7	15	TGTGCCAGTAGTATAGTCCCTCAGGGGCCGGTGGCGCAGTACTTC	CASSIVPQGPVAQYF
-	-	TRBV7-2	TRBJ1-1	12	TGTGCCAGCAGCTCCGAAGGGACTGAAGCTTTCTTT	CASSSEGTEAFF
TRBD1	-	TRBV27	TRBJ1-2	17	TGTGCCAGCAGTTTATACGGGACAGGAAACGCTAACTATGGCTACACCTTC	CASSLYGTGNANYGYTF
-	-	TRBV27	TRBJ2-5	16	TGTGCCAGCAGTTTAGGTTGGGGACGTATGCAAGAGACCCAGTACTTC	CASSLGWGRMQETQYF
TRBD2	-	TRBV28	TRBJ2-1	16	TGTGCCAGCAGCGAAATTACTAGCGGGAGGTACAATGAGCAGTTCTTC	CASSEITSGRYNEQFF
TRBD1	-	TRBV5-1	TRBJ2-7	16	TGCGCCAGCAATATTGGACCGGGACAGGGTAATTACGAGCAGTACTTC	CASNIGPGQGNYEQYF
TRBD1	-	TRBV11-1	TRBJ2-2	15	TGTGCCAGCAGCCAAAGGACAGGGGGCACCGGGGAGCTGTTTTTT	CASSQRTGGTGELFF
-	-	TRBV18	TRBJ2-4	15	TGTGCCAGCTCACCCCTTAGGGTAGGTCTCGACATTCAGTACTTC	CASSPLRVGLDIQYF
-	once	TRBV5-1	TRBJ1-2	16	TGCGCCAGCAGCTTGGCCCTCTCAGGGAGTAACTATGGCTACACCTTC	CASSLALSGSNYGYTF
TRBD2	-	TRBV5-1	TRBJ2-5	20	TGCGCCAGCAGCCCCCACCCCGGGACTAGCGGGACAACCCGCCAAGAGACCCAGTACTTC	CASSPHPGTSGTTRQETQYF
TRBD1	-	TRBV4-1	TRBJ1-4	15	TGCGCCAGCAGCCAAGGGACAGGGGGCGTGAGAAAACTGTTTTTT	CASSQGTGGVRKLFF
-	few	TRBV20-1	TRBJ1-1	10	TGCAGTGCCGGGACGGGTAAAGCTTTCTTT	CSAGTGKAFF
-	-	TRBV7-9	TRBJ2-3	15	TGTGCCAGCCAAAAAGCGTTCCAGGGGTTAGATACGCAGTATTTT	CASQKAFQGLDTQYF
-	-	TRBV7-2	TRBJ2-3	14	TGTGCCAGCAGCTTGCAGGGGACCCCAGATACGCAGTATTTT	CASSLQGTPDTQYF
-	-	TRBV19	TRBJ2-3	14	TGTGCCAGTAACGGCCTAGCGACCACAGATACGCAGTATTTT	CASNGLATTDTQYF
TRBD1	-	TRBV27	TRBJ2-7	15	TGTGCCAGCAGTCGCCCCCCGGGACAGGCTTACGAGCAGTACTTC	CASSRPPGQAYEQYF
-	-	TRBV5-1	TRBJ2-3	15	TGCGCCAGCAGCCTATCTGGGGGTCGCGCAGATACGCAGTATTTT	CASSLSGGRADTQYF
-	-	TRBV4-1	TRBJ1-1	16	TGCGCCAGCAGCCGCGGGTCGGGGGACCGGAACACTGAAGCTTTCTTT	CASSRGSGDRNTEAFF
TRBD1	-	TRBV15	TRBJ2-2	15	TGTGCCACCACCCTGGGACAGGGCAACACCGGGGAGCTGTTTTTT	CATTLGQGNTGELFF
-	-	TRBV5-1	TRBJ1-2	16	TGCGCCAGCAGCTCGGGAGGACAGACCTTGAACTATGGCTACACCTTC	CASSSGGQTLNYGYTF
-	-	TRBV10-3	TRBJ1-5	17	TGTGCCATCAGTGAGTGGGCAGGAGAAACTAGCAATCAGCCCCAGCATTTT	CAISEWAGETSNQPQHF
-	once	TRBV6-5	TRBJ1-1	13	TGTGCCAGCAGTTACTCGCTGAACACTGAAGCTTTCTTT	CASSYSLNTEAFF